Sequencing of this T cell receptor (beta chain) was carried out in a study of blood T cell repertoires in COVID-19. Study at large: The United States, Italy and Spain provided the acute and convalescent COVID-19 samples. Sources were T cells, B-cell-depleted T cells, or PBMCs; the material itself was cDNA or gDNA.

As originally analysed: From reference gene primer amplification, estimates of nucleated cell counts were derived. TCRdb keeps only in-frame clones here, not all; method: immunoSEQ multiplex PCR. The DNA was the basis for D and trimming; V, J and clone size are from that table. In the table there are approximately 200,000 clones, about 86% of which are singletons. V was clipped by 4 bases and J by 1 base, with 14 bases between them. CDR3 length: 15 amino acids. Germline V gives CDR1 MDHEN, CDR2 SYDVKM. The receptor's source is a man aged 18 to 30 with active or convalescent COVID-19. The source material was peripheral blood. The chain couples TRBV28 to TRBJ2-7; TRBD1 might be the D (6 bases). The CDR3 DNA sequence: TGTGCCAGCAGTTCCGCAGGGGACCCGTCCTACGAGCAGTACTTC. Amino acid sequence: CASSSAGDPSYEQYF.